Sequencing of this T cell receptor beta chain was carried out in a study of blood T cell repertoires in COVID-19. Overall study: Some COVID-19 samples were acute and others convalescent; all came from the United States, Italy and Spain. Nucleic acid was either cDNA or gDNA, and it came from T cells, B-cell-depleted T cells, or PBMCs.

Seattle enrolled patients during active infection and tracked them longitudinally. V was trimmed by 6 bases and J by 2 bases, leaving 8 bases between them. The germline V gene encodes CDR1 ENHRY and CDR2 SYGVKD. This CDR3 has 13 amino acids. Only one count was recorded for this clone. Per the study methods: Using reference gene primer amplification, nucleated cell counts were estimated. Libraries were prepared by immunoSEQ multiplex PCR; TCRdb keeps only in-frame clonotypes and omits some of them. The DNA was the basis for D and trimming; V, J and clone size are from that table. The sample comprises tens of thousands of clones, approximately 80% of which are singletons, and 13% rests with the top ten.

The chain carries TRBV10-3 and TRBJ1-3, with D possibly being TRBD1 (6 bases). Sequenced material: peripheral blood. This sequence was found in a man aged 50 to 59 with COVID-19, enrolled during active disease. Here the CDR3 DNA reads TGTGCCATCAGGGACAGACCTGGAAACACCATATATTTT. It specifies CAIRDRPGNTIYF.